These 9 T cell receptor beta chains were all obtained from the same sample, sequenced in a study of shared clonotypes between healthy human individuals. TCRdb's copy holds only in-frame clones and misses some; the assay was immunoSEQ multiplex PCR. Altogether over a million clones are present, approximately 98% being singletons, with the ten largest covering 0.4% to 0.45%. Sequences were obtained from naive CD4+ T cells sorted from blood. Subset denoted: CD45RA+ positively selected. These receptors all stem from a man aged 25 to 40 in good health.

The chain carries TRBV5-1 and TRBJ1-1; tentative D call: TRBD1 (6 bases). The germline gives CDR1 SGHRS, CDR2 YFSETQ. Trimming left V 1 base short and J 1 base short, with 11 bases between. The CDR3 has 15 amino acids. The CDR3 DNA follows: TGCGCCAGCAGCTTGCGGGTAGGGGGGAACACTGAAGCTTTCTTT. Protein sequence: CASSLRVGGNTEAFF.

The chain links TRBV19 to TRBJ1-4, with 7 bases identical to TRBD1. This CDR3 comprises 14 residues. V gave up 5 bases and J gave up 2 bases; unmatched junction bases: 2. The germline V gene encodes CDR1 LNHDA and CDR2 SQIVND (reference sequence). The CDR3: CASSGGQTNEKLFF. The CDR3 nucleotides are TGTGCCAGTAGTGGGGGACAGACTAATGAAAAACTGTTTTTT.

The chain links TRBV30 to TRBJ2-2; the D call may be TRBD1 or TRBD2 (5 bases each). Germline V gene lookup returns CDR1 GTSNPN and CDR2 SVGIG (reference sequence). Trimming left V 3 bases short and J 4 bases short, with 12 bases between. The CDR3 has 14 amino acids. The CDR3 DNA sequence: TGTGCCTGGAGCCGGGACCGCTTCACCGGGGAGCTGTTTTTT. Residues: CAWSRDRFTGELFF.

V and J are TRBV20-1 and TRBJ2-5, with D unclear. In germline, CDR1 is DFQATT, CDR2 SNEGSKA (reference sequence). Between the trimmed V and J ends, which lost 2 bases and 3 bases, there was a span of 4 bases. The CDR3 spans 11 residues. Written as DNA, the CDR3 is TGCAGTGCTAGACAGAAAGAGACCCAGTACTTC. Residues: CSARQKETQYF.

The CDR3 is CASSPGTPSSYNEQFF. CDR3 in DNA: TGTGCCAGCAGTCCCGGGACACCAAGCTCCTACAATGAGCAGTTCTTC. The chain is built from TRBV11-3 and TRBJ2-1; perhaps TRBD1 as D (6 bases). This CDR3 region has 16 residues. Germline V gives CDR1 SGHNT, CDR2 YENEEA. The germline V and J ends were trimmed by 6 bases and 0 bases, with 15 bases remaining between them.

CDR3 amino acids: CASSEFLGTSGRDEQFF. The CDR3, as DNA: TGCGCCAGCAGTGAGTTCCTCGGGACTAGCGGGAGGGATGAGCAGTTCTTC. The chain uses TRBV10-1 and TRBJ2-1; 16 bases agree with TRBD2. Unmatched junction bases numbered 5, after V lost 1 base and J lost 8 bases. The germline V gene encodes CDR1 WNHNN and CDR2 SYGVQD (reference sequence). CDR3 length: 17 amino acids.

CDR3 coding DNA: TGTGCCAGCAGTGACGGGACTAGCTTCTACAATGAGCAGTTCTTC. This translates into CASSDGTSFYNEQFF. This sequence joins TRBV28 and TRBJ2-1; 9 bases align to TRBD2. CDR1 is MDHEN and CDR2 is SYDVKM in the germline V gene. V shed 5 bases, J shed 3 bases, and the junction held 5 bases outside the gene matches. This CDR3 has 15 residues.

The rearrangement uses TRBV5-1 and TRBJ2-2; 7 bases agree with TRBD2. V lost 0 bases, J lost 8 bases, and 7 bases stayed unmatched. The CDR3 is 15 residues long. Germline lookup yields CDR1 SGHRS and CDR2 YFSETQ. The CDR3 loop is CASSLEGTTLGELFF. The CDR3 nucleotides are TGCGCCAGCAGCTTGGAAGGGACTACCTTAGGGGAGCTGTTTTTT.

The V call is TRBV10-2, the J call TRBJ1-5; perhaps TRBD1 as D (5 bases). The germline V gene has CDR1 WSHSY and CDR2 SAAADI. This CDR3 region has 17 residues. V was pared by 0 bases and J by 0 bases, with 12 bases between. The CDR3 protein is CASSESWGGFSNQPQHF. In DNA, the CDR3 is TGCGCCAGCAGTGAGTCTTGGGGGGGATTTAGCAATCAGCCCCAGCATTTT.